The clone carrying this TCR beta chain was observed a single time. Germline CDR1 is SGDLS and CDR2 is YYNGEE. V was trimmed by 7 bases and J by 5 bases, leaving 18 bases between them. The CDR3 consists of 15 residues. Researchers sorted participants into cohorts using their self-reported clinical history. These data are taken from a study of blood T cell repertoires in COVID-19. As for the study in general: Specimens from acute and convalescent COVID-19 originated in the United States, Italy and Spain. PBMCs, B-cell-depleted T cells, or T cells provided the cDNA or gDNA that made up the material.

Per the original methods: Nucleated cell counts were estimated from reference gene primer amplification. Clones were read by immunoSEQ multiplex PCR, and TCRdb kept only the in-frame ones, dropping some. That table gives V, J and clone size, and the DNA gave D and trimming. The table lists just over 250,000 clones, around 80% of them singletons. J is TRBJ2-2 and V is TRBV9, with D perhaps assigned TRBD1 or TRBD2 (7 bases each). Sequenced input: PBMCs or T cells enriched from blood (not recorded which). The sequence was obtained from a young man with acute COVID-19. For the CDR3, the DNA is TGTGCCAGCCGCGCGGGGGCAGGGGGGACCGGGGAGCTGTTTTTT. Its protein product is CASRAGAGGTGELFF.